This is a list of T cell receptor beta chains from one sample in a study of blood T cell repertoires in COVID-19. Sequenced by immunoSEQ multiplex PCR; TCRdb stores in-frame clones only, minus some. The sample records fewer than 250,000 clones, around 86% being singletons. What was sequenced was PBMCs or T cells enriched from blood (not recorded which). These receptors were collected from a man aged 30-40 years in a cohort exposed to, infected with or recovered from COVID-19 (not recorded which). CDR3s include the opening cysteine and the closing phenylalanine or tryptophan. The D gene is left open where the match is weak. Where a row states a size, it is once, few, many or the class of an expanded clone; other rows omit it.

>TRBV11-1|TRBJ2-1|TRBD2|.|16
TGTGCCAGCAGCCGCTCGGCTAGCGGGGACTACAATGAGCAGTTCTTC
CASSRSASGDYNEQFF
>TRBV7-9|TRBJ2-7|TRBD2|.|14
TGTGCCAGCAGCTTGCCTAGCGGGTACTACGAGCAGTACTTC
CASSLPSGYYEQYF
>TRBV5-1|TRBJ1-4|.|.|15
TGCGCCAGCAGCCTGCCGGGAGGAGCAAATGAAAAACTGTTTTTT
CASSLPGGANEKLFF
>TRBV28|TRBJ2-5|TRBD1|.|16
TGTGCCAGCAGCAACGGACAGGGGTCAAACCAAGAGACCCAGTACTTC
CASSNGQGSNQETQYF
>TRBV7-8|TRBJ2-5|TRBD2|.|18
TGTGCCAGCAGCTTAGAAGGGGGACTAGCGGGTTTCCAAGAGACCCAGTACTTC
CASSLEGGLAGFQETQYF
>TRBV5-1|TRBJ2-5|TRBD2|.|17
TGCGCCAGCAGCCCGGGACTAGCGGGAGGGAACCAAGAGACCCAGTACTTC
CASSPGLAGGNQETQYF
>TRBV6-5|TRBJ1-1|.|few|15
TGTGCCAGCAGTCCCCGTTTAGTGATGAACACTGAAGCTTTCTTT
CASSPRLVMNTEAFF
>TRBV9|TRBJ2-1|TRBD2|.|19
TGTGCCAGCAGCCCTCGGGGACTAGCGGGAGGGATCTCCTACAATGAGCAGTTCTTC
CASSPRGLAGGISYNEQFF
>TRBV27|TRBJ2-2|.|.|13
TGTGCCAGCAGGGCCAGGGCCGCCGGGGAGCTGTTTTTT
CASRARAAGELFF
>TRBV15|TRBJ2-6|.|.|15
TGTGCCACCAGCAGAGGCGGCTCTGGGGCCAACGTCCTGACTTTC
CATSRGGSGANVLTF
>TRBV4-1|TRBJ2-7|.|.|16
TGCGCCAGCAGCCAATTGTCGATAGCGAGCTCCTACGAGCAGTACTTC
CASSQLSIASSYEQYF
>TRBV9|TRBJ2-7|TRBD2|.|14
TGTGCCAGCAGCCCTCGACTAGCCTCCTACGAGCAGTACTTC
CASSPRLASYEQYF
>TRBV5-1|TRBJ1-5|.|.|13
TGCGCCAGCAGCACGGGGTACTATCAGCCCCAGCATTTT
CASSTGYYQPQHF
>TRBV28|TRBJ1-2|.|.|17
TGTGCCAGCAGCCGGGTCCTTGTGGCCGGGACACTCGATAGCTACACCTTC
CASSRVLVAGTLDSYTF
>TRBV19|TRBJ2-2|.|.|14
TGTGCCAGTAGTAACACCGCGAACACCGGGGAGCTGTTTTTT
CASSNTANTGELFF
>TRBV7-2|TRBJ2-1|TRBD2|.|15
TGTGCCAGCAGCTTCAGCGGGAGCTCCTACAATGAGCAGTTCTTC
CASSFSGSSYNEQFF
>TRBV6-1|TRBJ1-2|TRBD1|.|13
TGTGCCAGCAGTGAATTTGGGGACAGGGGCGACACCTTC
CASSEFGDRGDTF
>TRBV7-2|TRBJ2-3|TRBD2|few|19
TGTGCCAGCAGCTTAGTTCCTACCGGACTAGCGGGGCGCACAGATACGCAGTATTTT
CASSLVPTGLAGRTDTQYF
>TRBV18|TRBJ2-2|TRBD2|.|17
TGTGCCAGCTCACCACGGGACCCTAGCGGGATCACCGGGGAGCTGTTTTTT
CASSPRDPSGITGELFF
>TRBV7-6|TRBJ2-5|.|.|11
TGTGCCAGCAGCACAGTTTCCCTAGCGTACTTC
CASSTVSLAYF
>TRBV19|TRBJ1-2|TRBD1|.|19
TGTGCCAGTAGTATCAAAATCGTGGGGACAGGGGCGCCATTGGATGGCTACACCTTC
CASSIKIVGTGAPLDGYTF
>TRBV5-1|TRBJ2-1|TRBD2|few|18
TGCGCCAGCAGCTTGACTAGCGGGAGGCTCCTTACAATAAATGAGCAGTTCTTC
CASSLTSGRLLTINEQFF
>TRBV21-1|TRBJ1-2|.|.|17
TGTGCCAGCAGCAAAGCGCTCGGGCAGGGGAGAAGCTATGGCTACACCTTC
CASSKALGQGRSYGYTF
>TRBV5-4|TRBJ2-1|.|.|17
TGTGCCAGCAGCTTGGCCGGGAATCAACCCCTTTACAATGAGCAGTTCTTC
CASSLAGNQPLYNEQFF
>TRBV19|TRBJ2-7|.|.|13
TGTGCCAGTTCCTCTACTAGCAGCTACGAGCAGTACTTC
CASSSTSSYEQYF
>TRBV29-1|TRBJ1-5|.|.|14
TGCAGCGTTCTGTTCCAGGGTAGCAATCAGCCCCAGCATTTT
CSVLFQGSNQPQHF
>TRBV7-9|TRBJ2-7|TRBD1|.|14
TGTGCCAGCAGCTTAGGCAGGGGGCCTTTCGAGCAGTACTTC
CASSLGRGPFEQYF
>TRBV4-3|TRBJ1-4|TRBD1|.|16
TGCGCCAGCAGCCAAGAGACAGGGGTAGGAGAAGAAAAACTGTTTTTT
CASSQETGVGEEKLFF
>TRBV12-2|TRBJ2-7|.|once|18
TGTGCAAGTCGCTTAGAAGGTAAGTCCGGGAAAGACGGCGGCGAGCAGTACTTC
CASRLEGKSGKDGGEQYF
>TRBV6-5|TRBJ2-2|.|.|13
TGTGCCAGCAGGGCTTGGGGCATTGGGGAGCTGTTTTTT
CASRAWGIGELFF
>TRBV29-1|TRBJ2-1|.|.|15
TGCAGCGTTCAAGGAGACAGGCTTTCCTACAATGAGCAGTTCTTC
CSVQGDRLSYNEQFF
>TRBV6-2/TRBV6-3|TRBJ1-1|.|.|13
TGTGCCAGCAGCGAACAGGGCGGGGGGAGAGCTTTCTTT
CASSEQGGGRAFF
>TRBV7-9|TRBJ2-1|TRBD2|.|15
TGTGCCAGCAGCCCCATAGCGGGGTCCTACAATGAGCAGTTCTTC
CASSPIAGSYNEQFF
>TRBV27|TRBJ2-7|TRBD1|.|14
TGTGCCAGCAGTGACAGGGGGCTCCCCTACGAGCAGTACTTC
CASSDRGLPYEQYF
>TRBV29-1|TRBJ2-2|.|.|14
TGCAGCGTTGACGGGACTGGGAACACCGGGGAGCTGTTTTTT
CSVDGTGNTGELFF
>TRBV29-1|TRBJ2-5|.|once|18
TGCAGCGTTGAACCCTGGGGGGGGGCGGATCGGATTAAAGAGACCCAGTACTTC
CSVEPWGGADRIKETQYF
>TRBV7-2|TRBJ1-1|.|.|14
TGTGCCAGCAGCTACGGTGGGGCTTGGACTGAAGCTTTCTTT
CASSYGGAWTEAFF
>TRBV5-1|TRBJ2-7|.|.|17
TGCGCCAGCAGCTTGGGGGTTGGGCTAGCGTCACCGTACGAGCAGTACTTC
CASSLGVGLASPYEQYF
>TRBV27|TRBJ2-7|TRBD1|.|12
TGTGCCAGCAGGACAGGGGGCTACGAGCAGTACTTC
CASRTGGYEQYF
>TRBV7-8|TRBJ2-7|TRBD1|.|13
TGTGCCAGCAGCCGTACGACAGGGTTCGAGCAGTACTTC
CASSRTTGFEQYF
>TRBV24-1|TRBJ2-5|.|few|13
TGTGCCACCAGGGGTCGCGGGCAAGAGACCCAGTACTTC
CATRGRGQETQYF
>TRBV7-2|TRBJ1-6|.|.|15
TGTGCCAGCAGCGCCACATCGACAGAATATTCACCCCTCCACTTT
CASSATSTEYSPLHF
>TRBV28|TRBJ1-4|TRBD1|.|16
TGTGCCAGCAGCCGACAGAGTACAGGGGCTAATGAAAAACTGTTTTTT
CASSRQSTGANEKLFF
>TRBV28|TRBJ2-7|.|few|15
TGTGCCAGCAGTTTACTCCCCCATCAGGGGCGGGAGCAGTACTTC
CASSLLPHQGREQYF
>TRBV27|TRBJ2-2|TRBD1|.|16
TGTGCCAGCACCCGACACGGGACAGGGGCCACCGGGGAGCTGTTTTTT
CASTRHGTGATGELFF
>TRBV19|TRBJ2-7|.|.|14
TGTGCCAGTAGTAGACTAGGTCTCTCCTACGAGCAGTACTTC
CASSRLGLSYEQYF
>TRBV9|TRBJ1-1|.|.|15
TGTGCCAGCAGCCCATTGGGGGGAATGAACACTGAAGCTTTCTTT
CASSPLGGMNTEAFF
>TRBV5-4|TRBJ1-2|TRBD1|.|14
TGTGCCAGCAGCTTTCAGGGGGCTGGACTAGGCTACACCTTC
CASSFQGAGLGYTF
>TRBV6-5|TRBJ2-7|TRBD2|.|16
TGTGCCAGCAGTTACGGAGCTAGCGGGTCCTCCTACGAGCAGTACTTC
CASSYGASGSSYEQYF
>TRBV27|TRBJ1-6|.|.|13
TGTGCCAGCAGTTCGATAAATAGTTCACCCCTCCACTTT
CASSSINSSPLHF
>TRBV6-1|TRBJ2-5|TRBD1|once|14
TGTGCCAGCAGTGAGAACAGGGGGCAAGAGACCCAGTACTTC
CASSENRGQETQYF
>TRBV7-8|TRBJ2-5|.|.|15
TGTGCCAGCAGCTTGAGGCGGGACTTACGAGAGACCCAGTACTTC
CASSLRRDLRETQYF